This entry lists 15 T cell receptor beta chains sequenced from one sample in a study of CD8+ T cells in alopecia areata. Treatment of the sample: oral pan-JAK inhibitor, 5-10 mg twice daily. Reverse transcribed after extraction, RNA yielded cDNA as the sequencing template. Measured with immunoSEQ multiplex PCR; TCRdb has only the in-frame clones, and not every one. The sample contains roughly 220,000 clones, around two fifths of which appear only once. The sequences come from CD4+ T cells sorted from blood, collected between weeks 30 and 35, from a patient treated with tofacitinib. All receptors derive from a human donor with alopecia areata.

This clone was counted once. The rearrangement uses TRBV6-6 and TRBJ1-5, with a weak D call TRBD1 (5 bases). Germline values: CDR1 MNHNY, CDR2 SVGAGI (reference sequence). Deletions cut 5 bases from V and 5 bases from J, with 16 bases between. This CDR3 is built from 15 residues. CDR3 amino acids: CASSQRQKGDQPQHF. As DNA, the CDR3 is TGTGCCAGCAGTCAGAGACAGAAAGGAGATCAGCCCCAGCATTTT.

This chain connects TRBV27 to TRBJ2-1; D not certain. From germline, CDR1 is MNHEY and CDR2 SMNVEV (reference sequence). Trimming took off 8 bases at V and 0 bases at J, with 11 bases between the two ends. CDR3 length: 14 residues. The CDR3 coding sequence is TGTGCCAGCGGAAGAATCAGCTCCTACAATGAGCAGTTCTTC. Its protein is CASGRISSYNEQFF.

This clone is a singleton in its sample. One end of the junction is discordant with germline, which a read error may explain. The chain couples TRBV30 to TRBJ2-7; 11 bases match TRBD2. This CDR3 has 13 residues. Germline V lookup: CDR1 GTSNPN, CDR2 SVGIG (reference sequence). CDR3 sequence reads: CAYIAGGPYERYF. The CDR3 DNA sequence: TGTGCCTATATAGCGGGAGGGCCCTACGAGCGGTACTTC.

CDR3 sequence reads: CASSYRRTVRGSPLHF. The CDR3 DNA reads as TGTGCCAGCAGTTACCGACGGACGGTGCGGGGTTCACCCCTCCACTTT. The rearrangement joins TRBV6-5 to TRBJ1-6; no clear D gene. The germline V and J ends were trimmed by 2 bases and 9 bases, with 17 bases remaining between them. Germline lookup yields CDR1 MNHEY and CDR2 SVGAGI. The CDR3 sequence is 16 residues long.

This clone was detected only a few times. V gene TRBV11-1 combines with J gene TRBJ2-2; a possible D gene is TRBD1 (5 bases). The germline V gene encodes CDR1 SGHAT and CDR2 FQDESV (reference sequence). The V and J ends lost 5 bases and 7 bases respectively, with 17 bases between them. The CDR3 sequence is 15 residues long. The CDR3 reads CASSIGHGAGGELFF. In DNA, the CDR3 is TGTGCCAGCAGCATAGGACATGGTGCCGGCGGGGAGCTGTTTTTT.

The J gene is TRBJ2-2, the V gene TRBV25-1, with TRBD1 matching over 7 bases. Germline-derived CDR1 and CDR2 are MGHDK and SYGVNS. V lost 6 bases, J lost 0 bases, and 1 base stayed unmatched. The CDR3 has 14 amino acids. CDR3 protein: CASSGQANTGELFF. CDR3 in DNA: TGTGCCAGCAGCGGACAGGCGAACACCGGGGAGCTGTTTTTT. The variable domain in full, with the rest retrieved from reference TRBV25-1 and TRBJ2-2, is EADIYQTPRYLVIGTGKKITLECSQTMGHDKMYWYQQDPGMELHLIHYSYGVNSTEKGDLSSESTVSRIRTEHFPLTLESARPSHTSQYLCASSGQANTGELFFGEGSRLTVL.

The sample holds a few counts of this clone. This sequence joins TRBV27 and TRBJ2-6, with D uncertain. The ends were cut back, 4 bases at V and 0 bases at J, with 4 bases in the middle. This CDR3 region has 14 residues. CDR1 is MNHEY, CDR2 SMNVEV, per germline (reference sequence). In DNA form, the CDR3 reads TGTGCCAGCAGTTCTAGCTCTGGGGCCAACGTCCTGACTTTC. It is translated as CASSSSSGANVLTF.

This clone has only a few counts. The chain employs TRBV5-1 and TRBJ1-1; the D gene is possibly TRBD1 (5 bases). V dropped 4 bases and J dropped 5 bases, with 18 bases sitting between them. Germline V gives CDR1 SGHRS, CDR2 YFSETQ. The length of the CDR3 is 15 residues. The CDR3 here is CASSPTGQKWTEAFF. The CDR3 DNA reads TGCGCCAGCAGCCCCACGGGGCAAAAGTGGACTGAAGCTTTCTTT.

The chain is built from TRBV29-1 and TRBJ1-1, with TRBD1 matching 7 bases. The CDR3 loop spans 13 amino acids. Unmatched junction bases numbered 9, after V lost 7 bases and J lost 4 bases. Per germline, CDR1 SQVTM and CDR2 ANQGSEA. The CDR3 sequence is CSAIRQGSTEAFF. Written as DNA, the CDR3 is TGCAGCGCTATACGACAGGGCAGCACTGAAGCTTTCTTT. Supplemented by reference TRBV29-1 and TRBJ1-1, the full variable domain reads SAVISQKPSRDICQRGTSLTIQCQVDSQVTMMFWYRQQPGQSLTLIATANQGSEATYESGFVIDKFPISRPNLTFSTLTVSNMSPEDSSIYLCSAIRQGSTEAFFGQGTRLTVV.

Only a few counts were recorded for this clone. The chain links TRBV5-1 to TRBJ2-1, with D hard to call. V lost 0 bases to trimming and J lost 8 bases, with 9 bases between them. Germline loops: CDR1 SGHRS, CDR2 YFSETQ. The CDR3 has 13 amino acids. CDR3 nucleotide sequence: TGCGCCAGCAGCTTGGCCTCCCTCGATGAGCAGTTCTTC. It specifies CASSLASLDEQFF.

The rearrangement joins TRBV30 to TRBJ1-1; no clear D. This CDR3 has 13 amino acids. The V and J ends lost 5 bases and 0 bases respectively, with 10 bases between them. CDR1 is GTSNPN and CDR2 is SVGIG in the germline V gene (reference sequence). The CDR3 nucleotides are TGTGCCTGGCTTAGGCTGATGAACACTGAAGCTTTCTTT. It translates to CAWLRLMNTEAFF.

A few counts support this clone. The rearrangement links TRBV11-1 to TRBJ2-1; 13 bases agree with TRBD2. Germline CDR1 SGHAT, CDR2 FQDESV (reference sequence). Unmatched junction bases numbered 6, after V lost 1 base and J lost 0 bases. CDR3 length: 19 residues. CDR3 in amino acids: CASSLGGTSGKGSYNEQFF. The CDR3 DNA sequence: TGTGCCAGCAGCTTAGGGGGGACTAGCGGGAAAGGCTCCTACAATGAGCAGTTCTTC.

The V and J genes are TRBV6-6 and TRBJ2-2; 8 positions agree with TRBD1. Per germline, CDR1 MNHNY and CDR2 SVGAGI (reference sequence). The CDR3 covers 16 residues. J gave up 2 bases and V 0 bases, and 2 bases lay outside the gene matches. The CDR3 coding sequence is TGTGCCAGCAGTTACTCGGGACAGGTCAACACCGGGGAGCTGTTTTTT. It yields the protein CASSYSGQVNTGELFF.

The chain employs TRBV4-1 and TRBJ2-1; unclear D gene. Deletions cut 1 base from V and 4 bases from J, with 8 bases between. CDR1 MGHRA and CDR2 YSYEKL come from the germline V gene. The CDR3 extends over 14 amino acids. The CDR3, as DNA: TGCGCCAGCAGCCAAGGGAACGGTTACAATGAGCAGTTCTTC. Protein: CASSQGNGYNEQFF.

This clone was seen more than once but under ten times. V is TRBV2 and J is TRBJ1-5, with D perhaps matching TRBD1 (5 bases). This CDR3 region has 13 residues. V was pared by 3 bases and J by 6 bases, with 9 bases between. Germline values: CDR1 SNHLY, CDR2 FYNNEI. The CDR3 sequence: CASSDQGGQPQHF. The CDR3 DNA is TGTGCCAGCAGTGACCAGGGCGGTCAGCCCCAGCATTTT.